These 28 T cell receptor beta chains originate from one sample sequenced in a study of blood T cells in healthy people across ages. Then a second PCR, running roughly 7 to 11 cycles, was carried out with a sample-barcoded 5' primer and a J-beta primer mix. TCRdb re-called the 5' RACE reads through MiXCR, storing one row per CDR3 protein. Among around 1,900,000 distinct CDR3 sequences listed, about two fifths were seen once. Specimen: blood. The receptor set was obtained from a human donor in good health.

Remarks on this clonotype: This sequence may be a read error, since a much larger clone differs from it by one base. The V gene is TRBV6-5, the J gene TRBJ2-1; 7 bases agree with TRBD1. The CDR3 runs to 13 residues. Germline CDR1 MNHEY, CDR2 SVGAGI. V lost 5 bases and J lost 7; bases outside the gene matches: 5. CDR3 nucleotide sequence: TGTGCCAGCAGTCGAATCAGGGGGAATGAGCAGTTCTTC. It specifies CASSRIRGNEQFF.

V gene TRBV7-9 combines with J gene TRBJ1-2, with 8 bases aligning to TRBD1. Germline V gene data show CDR1 as SEHNR and CDR2 as FQNEAQ (reference sequence). The CDR3 has 14 amino acids. Trimming cost V 7 bases and J 0 bases; bases outside gene matches: 4. Here the CDR3 DNA reads TGTGCCAGCACAACAGGGGGATCTAACTATGGCTACACCTTC. This sequence encodes CASTTGGSNYGYTF.

The V and J genes are TRBV18 and TRBJ1-4; the match to TRBD1 covers 7 bases. Germline loops: CDR1 KGHSH, CDR2 LQKENI. J gave up 4 bases and V 3 bases, and 5 bases lay outside the gene matches. This CDR3 spans 15 amino acids. DNA of the CDR3: TGTGCCAGCTCACCCCGGGACAGATTTAATGAAAAACTGTTTTTT. As protein: CASSPRDRFNEKLFF.

This clonotype was counted many times. The chain is built from TRBV29-1 and TRBJ2-3, with D hard to call. V was cut by 7 bases and J by 4 bases, with 15 bases left in between. This CDR3 has 13 residues. The germline V gene encodes CDR1 SQVTM and CDR2 ANQGSEA. CDR3 sequence (DNA): TGCAGCGGAAGCCCCCCAAGCGCAGATACGCAGTATTTT. Its protein is CSGSPPSADTQYF.

This clonotype was counted a single time. This chain joins TRBV6-1 and TRBJ1-4; D remains ambiguous. The V gene lost 4 bases and the J gene lost 0 bases, with 12 bases spanning the gap. The CDR3 consists of 16 residues. Germline V gives CDR1 MNHNS, CDR2 SASEGT. The CDR3 is CASSVPTWATNEKLFF. In DNA form, the CDR3 reads TGTGCCAGCAGTGTTCCCACATGGGCAACTAATGAAAAACTGTTTTTT.

The V gene is TRBV5-1, the J gene TRBJ2-3; D is uncertain. Trimming pared 0 bases from V and 2 bases from J, leaving 10 bases between. Germline V gene lookup returns CDR1 SGHRS and CDR2 YFSETQ. The CDR3 has 15 amino acids. The CDR3 is CASSLGVVHTDTQYF. CDR3 nucleotide sequence: TGCGCCAGCAGCTTGGGGGTAGTCCACACAGATACGCAGTATTTT.

J is TRBJ2-1 and V is TRBV12-3 or TRBV12-4; either TRBD1 or TRBD2 may supply D (5 bases each). This CDR3 has 13 amino acids. The V and J ends lost 10 bases and 7 bases respectively, with 17 bases between them. The CDR3 nucleotides read TGTGCCACTCAAGCTGGGGCGGGTAATGAGCAGTTCTTC. Its translation: CATQAGAGNEQFF.

The rearrangement links TRBV12-3 or TRBV12-4 to TRBJ2-5, with D tentatively TRBD2 (6 bases). Trimming removed 7 bases from V and 7 bases from J, with 19 bases in between. The CDR3 is 14 amino acids. The CDR3 DNA reads TGTGCCAGCACCTCTTCGGGGACTGATTCGACCCAGTACTTC. It specifies CASTSSGTDSTQYF.

In this sample, this clonotype turned up a few times. The V and J genes are TRBV28 and TRBJ1-5, with TRBD1 as a possible D gene (6 bases). With 2 bases removed from V and 3 bases from J, the gap between germline ends came to 23 bases. This CDR3 is built from 19 residues. Germline V gene sequence: CDR1 MDHEN, CDR2 SYDVKM. The CDR3 sequence: CASSLALRGGRTDNQPQHF. DNA of the CDR3: TGTGCCAGCAGTTTAGCCCTCCGTGGGGGGCGAACGGACAATCAGCCCCAGCATTTT.

The V gene is TRBV12-5, the J gene TRBJ1-1; D gene uncertain. V shed 5 bases and J shed 0 bases, with 16 bases lying between them. Germline values: CDR1 LGHNT, CDR2 FRNRAP. CDR3 length: 16 amino acids. The CDR3 here is CASGGEVLDMNTEAFF. CDR3 in DNA: TGTGCTAGTGGTGGGGAGGTACTAGACATGAACACTGAAGCTTTCTTT.

The chain has TRBV7-3 and TRBJ2-1, with D maybe TRBD1 (6 bases). The CDR3 is 15 residues long. The ends were cut back, 5 bases at V and 4 bases at J, with 15 bases in the middle. The germline CDR1 and CDR2 sequences are SGHTA and FQGTGA. CDR3 sequence reads: CASSATGTTYNEQFF. The CDR3 nucleotides are TGTGCCAGCAGCGCGACCGGGACAACTTACAATGAGCAGTTCTTC.

The chain has TRBV20-1 and TRBJ1-2; 7 bases agree with TRBD1. This CDR3 is 13 amino acids long. Germline CDR1 reads DFQATT; CDR2 reads SNEGSKA (reference sequence). The ends lost 4 bases at V and 8 bases at J; junction bases unmatched: 10. This CDR3 reads CSANDVTGRGYTF. The CDR3 DNA is TGCAGTGCTAATGATGTGACAGGGAGAGGCTACACCTTC.

This sequence joins TRBV4-1 and TRBJ2-1, with TRBD1 identical over 7 bases. V dropped 4 bases and J dropped 4; count of bases not matched to a gene: 16. Per germline, CDR1 MGHRA and CDR2 YSYEKL. This CDR3 spans 18 amino acids. The CDR3 is CASSPPTGRQGRYNEQFF. CDR3 nucleotide sequence: TGCGCCAGCAGCCCCCCAACGGGACGACAGGGCCGATACAATGAGCAGTTCTTC.

The chain links TRBV4-3 to TRBJ1-2, with D possibly being TRBD1 (6 bases). Germline-derived CDR1 and CDR2 are LGHNA and YSLEER. V was cut by 3 bases and J by 7 bases, with 9 bases left in between. The CDR3 covers 12 residues. This CDR3 reads CASSHLRGGYTF. As DNA, the CDR3 is TGCGCCAGCAGCCATCTCAGGGGTGGCTACACCTTC.

The table lists this clonotype with a few counts. The V and J genes are TRBV12-3 or TRBV12-4 and TRBJ2-1, with D possibly matching TRBD2 (5 bases). The CDR3 spans 15 residues. With 3 bases removed from V and 4 bases from J, the gap between germline ends came to 13 bases. CDR3 amino acids: CASSFSFREYNEQFF. In DNA form, the CDR3 reads TGTGCCAGCAGTTTTTCTTTTAGGGAGTACAATGAGCAGTTCTTC.

This chain connects TRBV10-3 to TRBJ2-1, with 7 bases matching TRBD1. V trimming: 10 bases; J trimming: 0 bases; junction bases outside the gene matches: 12. CDR3 length equals 16 residues. Per the germline V gene, CDR1 is ENHRY and CDR2 is SYGVKD. The CDR3 bases are TGTGCCACCGTAGATCGACAGGGATCCTCCTACAATGAGCAGTTCTTC. It yields the protein CATVDRQGSSYNEQFF.

This clonotype turned up a few times. The chain carries TRBV24-1 and TRBJ2-1, with 8 bases lining up with TRBD2. The junction had 6 bases not matched to a gene; V was cut back by 9 bases and J by 9 bases. In germline, CDR1 is KGHDR, CDR2 SFDVKD. The CDR3 is 12 amino acids. CDR3 in amino acids: CATLAGSGEQFF. The CDR3 DNA is TGTGCCACCCTAGCGGGCTCGGGTGAGCAGTTCTTC.

The rearrangement joins TRBV4-3 to TRBJ2-3; D may be TRBD1 (5 bases). Germline V CDR1 and CDR2: LGHNA, YSLEER. V was trimmed by 3 bases and J by 11 bases, leaving 12 bases between them. CDR3 length: 12 residues. The CDR3 DNA follows: TGCGCCAGCAGCCACGGACAAGGAATGCAGTATTTT. Residues: CASSHGQGMQYF.

This rearrangement joins TRBV7-6 to TRBJ1-6, with TRBD1 matching over 7 bases. The CDR3 is 15 residues long. Per the germline V gene, CDR1 is SGHVS and CDR2 is FNYEAQ. V lost 1 base and J lost 8; bases outside the gene matches: 5. CDR3 in amino acids: CASSLGGTEDSPLHF. The DNA of the CDR3 is TGTGCCAGCAGCTTAGGGGGGACAGAAGATTCACCCCTCCACTTT.

The chain couples TRBV20-1 to TRBJ2-3; D call uncertain. The CDR3 has 14 amino acids. Germline-derived CDR1 and CDR2 are DFQATT and SNEGSKA (reference sequence). Trimming removed 3 bases from V and 3 bases from J, with 13 bases in between. The CDR3, as DNA: TGCAGTGCTAGTCGAGGTGCAGATACAGATACGCAGTATTTT. Protein: CSASRGADTDTQYF.

The chain links TRBV4-3 to TRBJ2-5, with D perhaps TRBD1 (5 bases). Per germline, CDR1 LGHNA and CDR2 YSLEER. The CDR3 has 15 residues. The V end lost 4 bases, the J end lost 3 bases, and 15 bases lay between the germline ends. The CDR3, as DNA: TGCGCCAGCAGCCTAGACCACGACAGTGAAGAGACCCAGTACTTC. Amino acid sequence: CASSLDHDSEETQYF.

The gene calls are TRBV28 and TRBJ2-7; D could derive from TRBD1 or TRBD2 (5 bases each). V was cut by 3 bases and J by 4 bases, with 10 bases left in between. The CDR3 sequence is 13 residues long. Germline CDR1 is MDHEN and CDR2 is SYDVKM. The chain's CDR3 is CASSFFEGYEQYF. The CDR3 DNA follows: TGTGCCAGCAGTTTTTTTGAGGGGTACGAGCAGTACTTC.

The chain employs TRBV5-6 and TRBJ2-5, with no clear D. The CDR3 totals 15 residues. Germline-derived CDR1 and CDR2 are SGHDT and YYEEEE. V dropped 0 bases and J dropped 1 base, with 10 bases sitting between them. The DNA for the CDR3 is TGTGCCAGCAGCTTGGACAGAGCCCCCCAAGAGACCCAGTACTTC. Residues: CASSLDRAPQETQYF.

The V call is TRBV7-9, the J call TRBJ2-7; a possible D gene is TRBD1 (6 bases). The V gene lost 4 bases and the J gene lost 4 bases, with 14 bases spanning the gap. Germline CDR1 reads SEHNR; CDR2 reads FQNEAQ (reference sequence). The CDR3 consists of 14 residues. CDR3 sequence (DNA): TGTGCCAGCAGCTCCAACCAGGGGTCGTACGAGCAGTACTTC. It is translated as CASSSNQGSYEQYF.

The rearrangement links TRBV29-1 to TRBJ2-1; maybe TRBD1 (6 bases). Trimming shortened V by 4 bases and J by 7 bases, and 17 bases separated the two germline ends. Germline V CDR1 and CDR2: SQVTM, ANQGSEA. The CDR3 spans 14 residues. CDR3 nucleotide sequence: TGCAGCGTTGGGGGGCCCGGGGATGTGAATGAGCAGTTCTTC. The encoded protein is CSVGGPGDVNEQFF.

This clonotype has at least ten counts. The V and J genes are TRBV5-1 and TRBJ2-3; D gene uncertain. The germline V gene has CDR1 SGHRS and CDR2 YFSETQ. The CDR3 runs 13 residues. Trimming took off 4 bases at V and 4 bases at J, with 10 bases between the two ends. The CDR3 bases are TGCGCCAGCAGCGCACGGACCGCAGATACGCAGTATTTT. Amino acid sequence: CASSARTADTQYF.

The chain combines TRBV7-9 with TRBJ1-5; 8 positions agree with TRBD1. The CDR3 length is 15 residues. Trimming took 4 bases from V and 6 from J; bases not matched to a gene: 8. Germline loops: CDR1 SEHNR, CDR2 FQNEAQ (reference sequence). The CDR3 DNA follows: TGTGCCAGCAGCTCCGGACAGGGATTGGTTCAGCCCCAGCATTTT. This codes for CASSSGQGLVQPQHF.

The chain uses TRBV7-2 and TRBJ2-3; TRBD2 agrees at 9 bases. Germline lookup yields CDR1 SGHTA and CDR2 FQGNSA. After removal of 4 bases from V and 5 bases from J, the junction contained 16 bases not matched to a gene. There are 18 residues in the CDR3. CDR3 region: CASSSWAGGYGRGDTQYF. DNA for the CDR3: TGTGCCAGCAGCTCCTGGGCGGGGGGGTATGGACGTGGAGATACGCAGTATTTT. Looking up the rest from reference TRBV7-2 and TRBJ2-3 gives the full variable domain: GAGVSQSPSNKVTEKGKDVELRCDPISGHTALYWYRQSLGQGLEFLIYFQGNSAPDKSGLPSDRFSAERTGGSVSTLTIQRTQQEDSAVYLCASSSWAGGYGRGDTQYFGPGTRLTVL.